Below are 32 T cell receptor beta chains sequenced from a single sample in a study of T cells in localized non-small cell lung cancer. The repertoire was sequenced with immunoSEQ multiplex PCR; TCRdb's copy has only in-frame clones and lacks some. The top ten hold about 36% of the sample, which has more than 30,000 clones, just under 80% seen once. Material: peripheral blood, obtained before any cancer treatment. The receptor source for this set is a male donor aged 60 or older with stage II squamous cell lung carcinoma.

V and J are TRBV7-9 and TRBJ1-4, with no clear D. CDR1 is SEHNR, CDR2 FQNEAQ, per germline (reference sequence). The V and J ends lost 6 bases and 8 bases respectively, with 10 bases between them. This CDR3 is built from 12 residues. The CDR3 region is CASSLEREKLFF. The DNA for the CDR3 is TGTGCCAGCAGTCTCGAACGGGAAAAACTGTTTTTT.

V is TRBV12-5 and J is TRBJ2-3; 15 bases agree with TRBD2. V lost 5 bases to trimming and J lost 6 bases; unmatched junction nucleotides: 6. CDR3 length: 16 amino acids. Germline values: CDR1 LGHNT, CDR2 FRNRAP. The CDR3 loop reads CASGPGLAGGPDTQYF. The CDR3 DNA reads TGTGCTAGTGGTCCGGGACTAGCGGGAGGTCCGGATACGCAGTATTTT. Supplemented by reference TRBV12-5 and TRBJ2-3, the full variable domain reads DARVTQTPRHKVTEMGQEVTMRCQPILGHNTVFWYRQTMMQGLELLAYFRNRAPLDDSGMPKDRFSAEMPDATLATLKIQPSEPRDSAVYFCASGPGLAGGPDTQYFGPGTRLTVL.

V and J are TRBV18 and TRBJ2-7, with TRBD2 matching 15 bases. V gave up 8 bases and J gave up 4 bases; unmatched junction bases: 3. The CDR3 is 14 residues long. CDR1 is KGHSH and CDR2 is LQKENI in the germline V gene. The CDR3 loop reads CASTGTSGRYEQYF. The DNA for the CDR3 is TGTGCCAGCACCGGGACTAGCGGGAGGTACGAGCAGTACTTC.

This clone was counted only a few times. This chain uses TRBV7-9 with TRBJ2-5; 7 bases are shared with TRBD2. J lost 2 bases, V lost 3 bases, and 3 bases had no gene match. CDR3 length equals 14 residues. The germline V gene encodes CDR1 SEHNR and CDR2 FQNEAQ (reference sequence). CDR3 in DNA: TGTGCCAGCAGCTTCGGACTAGGGCAAGAGACCCAGTACTTC. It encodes CASSFGLGQETQYF.

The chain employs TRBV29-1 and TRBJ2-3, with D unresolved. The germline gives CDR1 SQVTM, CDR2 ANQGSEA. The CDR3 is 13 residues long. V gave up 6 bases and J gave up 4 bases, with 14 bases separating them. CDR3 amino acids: CSVKTSAADTQYF. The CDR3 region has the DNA TGCAGCGTCAAGACTTCGGCGGCAGATACGCAGTATTTT.

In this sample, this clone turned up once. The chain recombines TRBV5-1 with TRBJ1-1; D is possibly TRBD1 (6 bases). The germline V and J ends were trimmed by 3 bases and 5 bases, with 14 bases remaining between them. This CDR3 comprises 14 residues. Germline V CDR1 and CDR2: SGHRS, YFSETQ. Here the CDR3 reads CASSSQGGGTEAFF. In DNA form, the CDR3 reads TGCGCCAGCAGCTCACAGGGTGGAGGGACTGAAGCTTTCTTT.

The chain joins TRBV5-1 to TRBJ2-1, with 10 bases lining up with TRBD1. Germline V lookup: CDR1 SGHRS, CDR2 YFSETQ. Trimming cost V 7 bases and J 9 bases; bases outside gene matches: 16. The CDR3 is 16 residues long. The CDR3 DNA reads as TGCGCCAGCGGCTCCGGATTGACAGGGGGCTGGGGTGAGCAGTTCTTC. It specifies CASGSGLTGGWGEQFF.

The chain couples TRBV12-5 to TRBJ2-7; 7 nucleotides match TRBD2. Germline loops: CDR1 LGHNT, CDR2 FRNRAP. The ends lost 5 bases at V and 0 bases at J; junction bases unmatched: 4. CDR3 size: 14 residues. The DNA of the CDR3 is TGTGCTAGTGGTCCCGGGACTACCTCCTACGAGCAGTACTTC. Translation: CASGPGTTSYEQYF.

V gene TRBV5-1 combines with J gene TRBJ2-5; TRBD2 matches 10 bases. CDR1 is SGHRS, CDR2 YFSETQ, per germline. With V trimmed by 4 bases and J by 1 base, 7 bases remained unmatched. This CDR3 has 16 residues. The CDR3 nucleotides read TGCGCCAGCAGCCTAAGCGGGGGGGCAGGCCAAGAGACCCAGTACTTC. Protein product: CASSLSGGAGQETQYF.

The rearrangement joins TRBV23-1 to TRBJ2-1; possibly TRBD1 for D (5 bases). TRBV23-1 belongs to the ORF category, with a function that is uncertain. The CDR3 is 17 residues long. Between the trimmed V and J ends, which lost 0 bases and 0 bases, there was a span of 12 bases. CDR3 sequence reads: CASSQSEKGRSYNEQFF. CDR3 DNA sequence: TGCGCCAGCAGTCAATCGGAGAAGGGGCGCTCCTACAATGAGCAGTTCTTC.

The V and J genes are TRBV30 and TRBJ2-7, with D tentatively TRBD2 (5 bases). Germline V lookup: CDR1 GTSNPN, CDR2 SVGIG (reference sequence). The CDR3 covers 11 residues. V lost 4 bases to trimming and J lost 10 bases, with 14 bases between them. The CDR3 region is CAWMGLATQYF. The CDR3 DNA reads TGTGCCTGGATGGGATTAGCGACACAGTACTTC. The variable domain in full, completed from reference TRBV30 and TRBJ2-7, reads SQTIHQWPATLVQPVGSPLSLECTVEGTSNPNLYWYRQAAGRGLQLLFYSVGIGQISSEVPQNLSASRPQDRQFILSSKKLLLSDSGFYLCAWMGLATQYFGPGTRLTVT.

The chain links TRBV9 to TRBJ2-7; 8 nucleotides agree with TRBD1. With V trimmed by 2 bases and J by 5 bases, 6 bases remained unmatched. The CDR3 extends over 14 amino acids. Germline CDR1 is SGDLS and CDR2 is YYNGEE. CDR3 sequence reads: CASSVQGQGDEQYF. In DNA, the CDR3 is TGTGCCAGCAGCGTCCAAGGACAGGGAGACGAGCAGTACTTC.

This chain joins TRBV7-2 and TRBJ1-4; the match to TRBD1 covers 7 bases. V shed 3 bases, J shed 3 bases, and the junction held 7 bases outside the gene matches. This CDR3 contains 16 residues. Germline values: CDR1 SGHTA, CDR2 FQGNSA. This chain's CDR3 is CASSFDREGSNEKLFF. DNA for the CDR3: TGTGCCAGCAGCTTCGACAGGGAAGGATCTAATGAAAAACTGTTTTTT. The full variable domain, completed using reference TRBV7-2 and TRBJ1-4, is GAGVSQSPSNKVTEKGKDVELRCDPISGHTALYWYRQSLGQGLEFLIYFQGNSAPDKSGLPSDRFSAERTGGSVSTLTIQRTQQEDSAVYLCASSFDREGSNEKLFFGSGTQLSVL.

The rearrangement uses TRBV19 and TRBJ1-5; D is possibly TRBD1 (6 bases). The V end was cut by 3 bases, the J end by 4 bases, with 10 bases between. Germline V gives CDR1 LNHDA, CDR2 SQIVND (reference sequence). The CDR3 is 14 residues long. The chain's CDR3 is CASSIWTANQPQHF. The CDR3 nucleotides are TGTGCCAGTAGTATTTGGACAGCTAATCAGCCCCAGCATTTT.

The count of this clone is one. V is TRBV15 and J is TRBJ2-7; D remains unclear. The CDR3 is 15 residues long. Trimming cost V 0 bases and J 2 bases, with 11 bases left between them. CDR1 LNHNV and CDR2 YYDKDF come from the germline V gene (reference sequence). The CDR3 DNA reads TGTGCCACCAGCAGAGACCCCGCACCCCCCTACGAGCAGTACTTC. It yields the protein CATSRDPAPPYEQYF. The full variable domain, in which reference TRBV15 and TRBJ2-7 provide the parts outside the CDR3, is DAMVIQNPRYQVTQFGKPVTLSCSQTLNHNVMYWYQQKSSQAPKLLFHYYDKDFNNEADTPDNFQSRRPNTSFCFLDIRSPGLGDTAMYLCATSRDPAPPYEQYFGPGTRLTVT.

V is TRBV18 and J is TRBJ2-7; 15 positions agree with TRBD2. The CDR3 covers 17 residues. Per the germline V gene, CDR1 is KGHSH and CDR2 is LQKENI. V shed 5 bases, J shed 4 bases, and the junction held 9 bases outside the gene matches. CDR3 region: CASSLAGLAGGRYEQYF. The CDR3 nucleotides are TGTGCCAGCTCATTGGCTGGACTAGCGGGAGGGCGGTACGAGCAGTACTTC.

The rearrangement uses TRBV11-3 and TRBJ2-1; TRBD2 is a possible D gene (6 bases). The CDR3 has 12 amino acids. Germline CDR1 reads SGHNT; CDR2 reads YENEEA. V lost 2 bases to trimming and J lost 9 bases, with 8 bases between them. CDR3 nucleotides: TGTGCCAGCAGCTTAACTAGCAGTGAGCAGTTCTTC. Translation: CASSLTSSEQFF.

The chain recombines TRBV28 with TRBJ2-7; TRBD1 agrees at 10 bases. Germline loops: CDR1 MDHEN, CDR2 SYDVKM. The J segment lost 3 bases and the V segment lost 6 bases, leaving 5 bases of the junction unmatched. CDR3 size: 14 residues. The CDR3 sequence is CASRFRDRGYEQYF. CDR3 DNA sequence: TGTGCCAGCAGGTTCCGGGACAGGGGCTACGAGCAGTACTTC. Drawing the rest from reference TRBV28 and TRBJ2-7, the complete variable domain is DVKVTQSSRYLVKRTGEKVFLECVQDMDHENMFWYRQDPGLGLRLIYFSYDVKMKEKGDIPEGYSVSREKKERFSLILESASTNQTSMYLCASRFRDRGYEQYFGPGTRLTVT.

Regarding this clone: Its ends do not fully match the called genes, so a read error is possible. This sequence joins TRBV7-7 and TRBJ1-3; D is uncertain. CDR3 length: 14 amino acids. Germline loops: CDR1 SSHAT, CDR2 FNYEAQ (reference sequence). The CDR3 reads CASSLGGSGNTIYF. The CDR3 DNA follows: TGTGCTAGCAGCTTGGGCGGGAGTGGAAACACCATATATTTT.

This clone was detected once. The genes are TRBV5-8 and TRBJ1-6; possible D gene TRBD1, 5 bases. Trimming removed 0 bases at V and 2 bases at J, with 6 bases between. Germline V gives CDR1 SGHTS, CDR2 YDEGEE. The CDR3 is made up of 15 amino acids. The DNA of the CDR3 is TGTGCCAGCAGCTTGGTCAGGGCCTATAATTCACCCCTCCACTTT. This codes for CASSLVRAYNSPLHF.

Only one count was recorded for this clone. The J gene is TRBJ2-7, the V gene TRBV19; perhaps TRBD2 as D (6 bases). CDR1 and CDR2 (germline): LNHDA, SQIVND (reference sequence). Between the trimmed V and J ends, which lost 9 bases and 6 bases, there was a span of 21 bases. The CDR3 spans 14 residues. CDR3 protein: CASRWRAGSAEQYF. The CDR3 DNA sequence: TGTGCCAGCAGATGGAGGGCAGGGTCTGCCGAGCAGTACTTC.

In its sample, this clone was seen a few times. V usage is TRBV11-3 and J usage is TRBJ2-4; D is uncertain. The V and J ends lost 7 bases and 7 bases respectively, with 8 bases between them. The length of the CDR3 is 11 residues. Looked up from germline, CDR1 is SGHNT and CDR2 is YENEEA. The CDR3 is CASTSSNIQYF. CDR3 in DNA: TGTGCCAGCACTAGTTCGAACATTCAGTACTTC.

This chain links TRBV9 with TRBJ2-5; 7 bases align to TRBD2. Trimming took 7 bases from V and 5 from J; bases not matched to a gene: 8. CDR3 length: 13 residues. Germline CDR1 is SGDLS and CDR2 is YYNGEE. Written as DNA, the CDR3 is TGTGCCAGCTCGGGGGGTTGGAAGGAGACCCAGTACTTC. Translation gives CASSGGWKETQYF.

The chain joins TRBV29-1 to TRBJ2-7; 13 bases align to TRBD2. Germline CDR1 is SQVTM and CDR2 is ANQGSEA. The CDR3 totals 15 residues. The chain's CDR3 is CSGTSGALSSYEQYF. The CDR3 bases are TGCAGTGGGACTAGCGGGGCCCTAAGCTCCTACGAGCAGTACTTC.

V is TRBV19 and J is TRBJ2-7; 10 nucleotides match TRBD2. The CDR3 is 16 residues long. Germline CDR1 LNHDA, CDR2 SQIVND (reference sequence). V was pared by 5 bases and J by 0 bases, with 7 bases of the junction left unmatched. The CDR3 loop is CASSVRTSGYSYEQYF. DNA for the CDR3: TGTGCCAGTAGTGTTAGGACTAGCGGCTACTCCTACGAGCAGTACTTC.

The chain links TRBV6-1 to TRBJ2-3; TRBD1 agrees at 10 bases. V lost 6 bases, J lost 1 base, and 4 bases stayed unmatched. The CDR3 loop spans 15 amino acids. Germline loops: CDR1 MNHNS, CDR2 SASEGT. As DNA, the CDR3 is TGTGCCAGCAGAACCGGGACAGGGGGCACAGATACGCAGTATTTT. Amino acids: CASRTGTGGTDTQYF.

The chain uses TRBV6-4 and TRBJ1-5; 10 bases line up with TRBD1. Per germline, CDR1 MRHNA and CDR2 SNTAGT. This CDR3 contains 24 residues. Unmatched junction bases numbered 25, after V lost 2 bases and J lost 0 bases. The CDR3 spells CASSDVLRGRQGARLVCSNQPQHF. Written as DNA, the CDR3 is TGTGCCAGCAGTGACGTTTTAAGGGGGAGACAGGGGGCGCGATTGGTGTGTAGCAATCAGCCCCAGCATTTT.

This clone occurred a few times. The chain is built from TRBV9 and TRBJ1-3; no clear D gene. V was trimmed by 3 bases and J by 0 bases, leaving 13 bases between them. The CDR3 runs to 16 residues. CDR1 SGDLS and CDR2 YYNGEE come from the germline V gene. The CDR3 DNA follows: TGTGCCAGCAGCGCCTCTACACGGAGCTCTGGAAACACCATATATTTT. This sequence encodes CASSASTRSSGNTIYF.

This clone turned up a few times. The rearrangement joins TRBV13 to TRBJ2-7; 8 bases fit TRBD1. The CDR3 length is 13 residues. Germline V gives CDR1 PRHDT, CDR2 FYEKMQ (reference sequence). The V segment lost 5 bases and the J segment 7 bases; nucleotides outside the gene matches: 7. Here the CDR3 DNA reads TGTGCCAGCAGCGCTGGACAGGGAAGAGAGCAGTACTTC. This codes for CASSAGQGREQYF.

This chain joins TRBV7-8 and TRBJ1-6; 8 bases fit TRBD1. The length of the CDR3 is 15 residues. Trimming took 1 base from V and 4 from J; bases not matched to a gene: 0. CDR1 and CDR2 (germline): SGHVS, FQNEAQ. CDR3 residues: CASSLGTGYNSPLHF. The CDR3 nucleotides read TGTGCCAGCAGCTTAGGGACAGGGTATAATTCACCCCTCCACTTT.

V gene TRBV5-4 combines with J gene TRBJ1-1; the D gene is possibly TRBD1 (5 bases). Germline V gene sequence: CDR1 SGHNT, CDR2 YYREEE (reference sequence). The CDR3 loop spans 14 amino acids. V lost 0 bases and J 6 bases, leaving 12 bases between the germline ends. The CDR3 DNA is TGTGCCAGCAGCTTGGATGGGGGGGTGGCTGAAGCTTTCTTT. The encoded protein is CASSLDGGVAEAFF. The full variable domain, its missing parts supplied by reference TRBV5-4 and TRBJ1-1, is ETGVTQSPTHLIKTRGQQVTLRCSSQSGHNTVSWYQQALGQGPQFIFQYYREEENGRGNFPPRFSGLQFPNYSSELNVNALELDDSALYLCASSLDGGVAEAFFGQGTRLTVV.

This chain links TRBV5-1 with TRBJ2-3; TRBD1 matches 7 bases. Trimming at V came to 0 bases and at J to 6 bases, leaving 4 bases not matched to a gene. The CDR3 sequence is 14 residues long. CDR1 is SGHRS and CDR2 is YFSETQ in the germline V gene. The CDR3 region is CASSLGRGQDTQYF. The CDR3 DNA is TGCGCCAGCAGCTTGGGAAGGGGGCAGGATACGCAGTATTTT. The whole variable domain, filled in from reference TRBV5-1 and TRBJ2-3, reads KAGVTQTPRYLIKTRGQQVTLSCSPISGHRSVSWYQQTPGQGLQFLFEYFSETQRNKGNFPGRFSGRQFSNSRSEMNVSTLELGDSALYLCASSLGRGQDTQYFGPGTRLTVL.